This TCR beta chain stems from a study of CD8+ T cells in alopecia areata. The researchers isolated CD4+ and CD8+ T cells from PBMCs by sorting. The germline V gene has CDR1 GTSNPN and CDR2 SVGIG (reference sequence). The CDR3 runs to 15 residues. Trimming cost V 8 bases and J 2 bases, with 21 bases left between them. As the sequencing template, cDNA was produced by extracting RNA and reverse transcribing it. Using immunoSEQ multiplex PCR, the repertoire was profiled, and TCRdb retains in-frame clones only, with some absent. The data contain 100,000 to 150,000 clones, 49% of them singletons. The chain joins TRBV30 to TRBJ1-2; D perhaps matches TRBD1 (5 bases). The receptor comes from a human donor with alopecia areata. Sequenced here: CD8+ T cells sorted from blood, sampled at week 0. CDR3 protein: CAHGGTSEGNYGYTF. The CDR3 coding sequence is TGTGCCCATGGGGGGACCTCAGAGGGGAACTATGGCTACACCTTC.